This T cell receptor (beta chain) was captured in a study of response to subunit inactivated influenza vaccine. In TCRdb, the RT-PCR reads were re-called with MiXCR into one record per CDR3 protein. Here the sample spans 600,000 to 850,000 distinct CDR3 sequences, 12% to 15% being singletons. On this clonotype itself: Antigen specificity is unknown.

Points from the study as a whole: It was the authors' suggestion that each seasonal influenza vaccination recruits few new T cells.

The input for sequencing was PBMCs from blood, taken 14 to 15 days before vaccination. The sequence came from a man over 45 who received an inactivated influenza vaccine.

CDR3 sequence: CASSLVAGGLDTQYF. The CDR3 coding sequence is TGTGCCAGCAGCTTAGTAGCGGGGGGGCTAGATACGCAGTATTTT. The chain carries TRBV7-6 and TRBJ2-3; 11 bases map to TRBD2. J was trimmed by 5 bases and V by 1 base; bases with no gene match: 2. The CDR3 extends over 15 amino acids. Germline V lookup: CDR1 SGHVS, CDR2 FNYEAQ.